This TCR beta chain was documented in a study of cytomegalovirus exposure and HLA in healthy donors. Points from the study as a whole: Cytomegalovirus status was reportedly diagnosed by the classifier with high specificity and sensitivity.

To note about this clone: Its antigen remains unidentified.

Clones were read by immunoSEQ multiplex PCR, and TCRdb kept only the in-frame ones, dropping some. The table includes approximately 200,000 clones, 88% detected once. This TCR was recovered from a woman aged 18-30 years in good health and CMV-seronegative. Specimen: PBMCs.

The CDR3 region has the DNA TGTGCCAGCAGCGTATCGGCAGGGGGAGTCACAGATACGCAGTATTTT. As protein: CASSVSAGGVTDTQYF. The chain employs TRBV9 and TRBJ2-3; 7 positions match TRBD1. This CDR3 contains 16 residues. Germline CDR1 reads SGDLS; CDR2 reads YYNGEE. Losses at the gene ends were 1 base for V and 2 bases for J; bases not matched to a gene: 7.